This TCR beta chain was identified during a study of blood T cell repertoires in COVID-19. Study details: Specimens from acute and convalescent COVID-19 originated in the United States, Italy and Spain.

The CDR3 runs to 14 residues. Germline loops: CDR1 MNHEY, CDR2 SVGEGT. V lost 6 bases, J lost 3 bases, and 14 bases lay in between. In the original analysis: Amplification from reference gene primers served as the basis for estimated nucleated cell counts. Only in-frame clones appear in the TCRdb table, and some are missing; sequencing was by immunoSEQ multiplex PCR. V, J and clone size reflect that table, while D and trimming were determined from the DNA. The sample holds 85,000 to 95,000 clones, about nine tenths seen once. The V and J genes are TRBV6-2 or TRBV6-3 and TRBJ1-1, with a tentative D call TRBD1 (6 bases). The sequencing input was peripheral blood. The TCR comes from a woman older than 75 with acute or convalescent COVID-19. The CDR3 DNA reads TGTGCCAGCAGCACCTTACAGGGTTACACTGAAGCTTTCTTT. The encoded protein is CASSTLQGYTEAFF.